The 20 T cell receptor delta chains listed next were all sequenced from one sample in a study of gamma-delta T cells after stem cell transplantation. TCRdb reran clone calling via CATT on the RT-PCR reads. The table has some 1,400 delta-chain clones, 7.3% seen once. The sequenced sample was gamma-delta T cells. These TCRs come from a human donor. It is not recorded whose cells these are; they may come from a transplant donor.

About this clone: A read error likely explains this, since a far larger clone differs by one base. The chain couples TRDV2 to TRDJ3; TRDD3 aligns across 12 bases. V was clipped by 3 bases and J by 3 bases; unmatched bases: 17. CDR3 size: 22 residues. From germline, CDR1 is GEAIGNYY and CDR2 EKD. In DNA form, the CDR3 reads TGTGCCTGTGACGAACCTGGGGGATACGCGGAGGGAAGCTTCTGGGACACCCGACAGATGTTTTTC. It translates to CACDEPGGYAEGSFWDTRQMFF.

In its sample, this clone ranks as large. This sample includes further DNA sequences coding for the same CDR3. The chain couples TRDV2 to TRDJ1; 8 nucleotides line up with TRDD3. This CDR3 is built from 16 residues. CDR1 GEAIGNYY and CDR2 EKD come from the germline V gene. J lost 0 bases, V lost 1 base, and 6 bases had no gene match. The CDR3 spells CACDTLGIQDTDKLIF. The CDR3 DNA is TGTGCCTGTGACACACTGGGGATACAGGACACCGATAAACTCATCTTT.

This clone came up a few times. The protein TCRdb gives is from a much larger clone and does not agree with this DNA's translation at residues 4 and 10, likely a read error; the protein shown here comes from the DNA. The chain couples TRDV2 to TRDJ1; D is undetermined. Germline V lookup: CDR1 GEAIGNYY, CDR2 EKD. The CDR3 totals 17 residues. V lost 5 bases and J lost 3, with 24 bases in between. The CDR3 loop reads CACGPLLQLGISDKLIF. DNA of the CDR3: TGTGCCTGTGGCCCTCTTCTGCAACTCGGTATATCCGATAAACTCATCTTT.

This clone qualifies as medium-sized (0.01 to 0.1%). The chain uses TRDV2 and TRDJ1; 9 nucleotides agree with TRDD3. Trimming at V came to 1 base and at J to 0 bases, leaving 11 bases not matched to a gene. CDR1 is GEAIGNYY, CDR2 EKD, per germline. This CDR3 has 18 amino acids. CDR3 protein: CACDTLYSGGSYTDKLIF. The CDR3 DNA reads TGTGCCTGTGACACGCTCTACTCTGGGGGATCGTACACCGATAAACTCATCTTT.

A note on this clone: A read error is likely here: a far larger clone is one base away. V and J are TRDV2 and TRDJ1; 7 bases are shared with TRDD3. V trimming: 3 bases; J trimming: 4 bases; junction bases outside the gene matches: 25. CDR1 GEAIGNYY and CDR2 EKD come from the germline V gene. The CDR3 consists of 20 residues. The CDR3 loop reads CACDSLGGFDLRGTGDKLIF. For the CDR3, the DNA is TGTGCCTGTGACTCTCTGGGGGGATTCGATCTCCGGGGGACCGGCGATAAACTCATCTTT.

This clone was seen only a few times. It is likely a read error: a sequence one base away is far more abundant. This same CDR3 is encoded by further DNA sequences in the sample. This rearrangement joins TRDV2 to TRDJ1, with D possibly matching TRDD3 (5 bases). CDR1 and CDR2 (germline): GEAIGNYY, EKD. The CDR3 runs 21 residues. The CDR3, as DNA: TGTGCCTGTGACACCGTGTCTGGCGCGGGGGGCGCCCCCTCGTACACCGACAAACTCATCTTT. It encodes CACDTVSGAGGAPSYTDKLIF.

This clone is medium-sized in the sample. This chain uses TRDV2 with TRDJ1, with 10 bases aligning to TRDD3. CDR1 GEAIGNYY and CDR2 EKD come from the germline V gene. The trim removed 5 bases at V and 0 bases at J, leaving 17 bases unmatched. CDR3 length: 19 residues. The DNA for the CDR3 is TGTGCCTGTGTCCCCCTAGAGCTGGGGGATAGGCCCGACACCGATAAACTCATCTTT. Protein product: CACVPLELGDRPDTDKLIF.

To note about this clone: With a far larger clone one base away, a read error is the likely cause. The chain recombines TRDV2 with TRDJ1; D is possibly TRDD3 (6 bases). From germline, CDR1 is GEAIGNYY and CDR2 EKD. The CDR3 has 20 residues. V was shortened by 1 base and J by 4 bases, with 30 bases between the two germline ends. CDR3 DNA sequence: TGTGCCTGTGACACAGTCGGCCCAAAGCGAGCTCGTGGGGGCGACGATAAACTCATCTTT. Protein: CACDTVGPKRARGGDDKLIF.

This clone was counted a few times. Since a much larger clone is just one base distant, this may be a read error. Other nucleotide sequences from this sample produce the same CDR3. The J gene is TRDJ1, the V gene TRDV2; 9 bases are a match to TRDD3. The CDR3 totals 16 residues. Germline-derived CDR1 and CDR2 are GEAIGNYY and EKD. V was clipped by 7 bases and J by 2 bases; unmatched bases: 13. The CDR3: CACDGLGDRLTDKLIF. The DNA of the CDR3 is TGTGCCTGCGACGGTCTGGGGGATCGGCTGACCGATAAACTCATCTTT.

By share of the sample, this clone is medium-sized (0.01 to 0.1%). A much larger clone lies a single base off, so this may be a read error. The V call is TRDV2, the J call TRDJ1, with 9 bases lining up with TRDD3. The CDR3 length is 15 residues. After removal of 3 bases from V and 3 bases from J, the junction contained 7 bases not matched to a gene. The germline V gene encodes CDR1 GEAIGNYY and CDR2 EKD. The CDR3 spells CACDALLGDADKLIF. CDR3 nucleotide sequence: TGTGCCTGTGACGCCCTACTGGGGGACGCCGATAAACTCATCTTT.

On this clone: A far bigger clonotype differs at one base, so this is likely a read error. The chain joins TRDV2 to TRDJ1; 8 bases align to TRDD3. The CDR3 length is 22 residues. Germline V gives CDR1 GEAIGNYY, CDR2 EKD. CDR3 in DNA: TGTGCCCGTGACACCGTACGGAGTACTGGGGGCCCACCCTACCCGTACACCGATAAACTCATCTTT. Translating gives CARDTVRSTGGPPYPYTDKLIF.

This clone is categorized as medium-sized. V is TRDV2 and J is TRDJ1, with TRDD3 matching 13 bases. Germline trimming cut 3 bases from V and 0 bases from J; bases unmatched to any gene: 18. The CDR3 has 21 residues. Germline V gene sequence: CDR1 GEAIGNYY, CDR2 EKD. This CDR3 reads CACDVLGDTRGPGSYTDKLIF. The CDR3 nucleotides are TGTGCCTGTGACGTACTGGGGGATACGCGGGGGCCCGGGTCCTACACCGATAAACTCATCTTT.

Concerning this clone: A much larger clone is a single base away; this may be a read error. The sample has other DNA sequences that encode this CDR3 too. This rearrangement joins TRDV2 to TRDJ1; 8 positions match TRDD3. Germline trimming cut 3 bases from V and 2 bases from J; bases unmatched to any gene: 19. The CDR3 loop spans 19 amino acids. Germline V gene sequence: CDR1 GEAIGNYY, CDR2 EKD. CDR3 loop: CACDLLGGKRSPITDKLIF. CDR3 coding DNA: TGTGCCTGTGACCTACTGGGGGGTAAGAGGAGCCCGATAACCGATAAACTCATCTTT.

Concerning this clone: A far larger clone is only one base removed, so a read error is likely. Other DNA sequences in the same sample also yield this CDR3. The genes are TRDV2 and TRDJ1; D is possibly TRDD3 (5 bases). Looked up from germline, CDR1 is GEAIGNYY and CDR2 is EKD. The CDR3 is made up of 15 amino acids. The DNA for the CDR3 is TGTGCATGTGACACGCTCTTGAAAGGGGAGAGTAAACTCATCTTT. Translation gives CACDTLLKGESKLIF.

This clone was counted between two and nine times. The chain employs TRDV2 and TRDJ1, with 7 bases that match TRDD3. Germline V gene sequence: CDR1 GEAIGNYY, CDR2 EKD. CDR3 length: 17 amino acids. J lost 0 bases, V lost 3 bases, and 12 bases had no gene match. The chain's CDR3 is CACDVLGSALYTDKLIF. CDR3 in DNA: TGTGCCTGTGACGTACTGGGGAGTGCTTTGTACACCGATAAACTCATCTTT.

Of note for this clone: A clone one base away is much larger, so this may be a read error. The identical CDR3 is also encoded by other nucleotide sequences in the sample. The chain carries TRDV2 and TRDJ1, with a possible D match to TRDD3 (6 bases). V was cut by 3 bases and J by 7 bases, with 29 bases left in between. Per germline, CDR1 GEAIGNYY and CDR2 EKD. This CDR3 has 18 amino acids. The CDR3 sequence: CACDPVLGDTKKGGKLIF. The CDR3, as DNA: TGTGCCTGTGACCCCGTACTGGGAGATACGAAGAAGGGGGGTAAACTCATCTTT.

Only a few counts were recorded for this clone. V is TRDV2 and J is TRDJ3, with 9 nucleotides matching TRDD3. V lost 1 base to trimming and J lost 0 bases; unmatched junction nucleotides: 9. Per the germline V gene, CDR1 is GEAIGNYY and CDR2 is EKD. The CDR3 length is 20 residues. The CDR3 reads CACDTLTGGPSSWDTRQMFF. The CDR3 region has the DNA TGTGCCTGTGACACGCTTACTGGGGGACCGAGCTCCTGGGACACCCGACAGATGTTTTTC.

About this clone: This likely came from a read error, as a far larger clone is one base away. The V call is TRDV2, the J call TRDJ1; D is unresolved. Germline V gene data show CDR1 as GEAIGNYY and CDR2 as EKD. The ends were cut back, 1 base at V and 4 bases at J, with 30 bases in the middle. This CDR3 region has 20 residues. CDR3 residues: CACDTVGPKQARGCDDKLIF. The CDR3 nucleotides read TGTGCCTGTGACACAGTCGGCCCAAAGCAAGCTCGTGGGTGCGACGATAAACTCATCTTT.

The table lists this clone with a few counts. This DNA's translation differs at residue 3 from TCRdb's protein, which comes from a much larger clone; a read error is likely, and the protein shown is translated from the DNA. The chain combines TRDV2 with TRDJ2; maybe TRDD2 (6 bases). Germline V gene data show CDR1 as GEAIGNYY and CDR2 as EKD. CDR3 size: 18 residues. CDR3 sequence reads: CARDTLPSISGLTAQLFF. The DNA for the CDR3 is TGTGCCCGTGACACCCTTCCATCCATCTCGGGTCTGACAGCACAACTCTTCTTT.

This clone qualifies as medium-sized. The V gene is TRDV2, the J gene TRDJ1; D not certain. CDR3 length: 15 amino acids. Deletions cut 3 bases from V and 3 bases from J, with 16 bases between. Germline assignment: CDR1 GEAIGNYY and CDR2 EKD. CDR3 bases: TGTGCCTGTGACGCCCTGAACTTAAAATCCGATAAACTCATCTTT. Translating it yields CACDALNLKSDKLIF.